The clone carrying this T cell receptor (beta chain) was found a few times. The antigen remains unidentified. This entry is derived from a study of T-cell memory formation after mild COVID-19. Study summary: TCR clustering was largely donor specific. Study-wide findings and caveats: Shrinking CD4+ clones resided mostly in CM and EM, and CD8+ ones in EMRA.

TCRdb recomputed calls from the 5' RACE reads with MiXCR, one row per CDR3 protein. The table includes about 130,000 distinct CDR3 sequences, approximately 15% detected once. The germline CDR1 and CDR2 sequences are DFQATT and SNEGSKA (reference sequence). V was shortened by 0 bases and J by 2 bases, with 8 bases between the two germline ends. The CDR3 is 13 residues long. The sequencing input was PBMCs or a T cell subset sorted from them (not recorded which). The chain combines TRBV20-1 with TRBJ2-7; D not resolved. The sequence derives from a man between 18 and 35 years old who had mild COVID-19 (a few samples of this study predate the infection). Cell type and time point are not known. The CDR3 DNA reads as TGCAGTGCTAGAGAGGTCAGGACCTACGAGCAGTACTTC. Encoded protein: CSAREVRTYEQYF.